One sample yielded the 26 T cell receptor beta chains listed below, sequenced in a study of OX40 agonist ivuxolimab in advanced cancers. To prepare the library, the immunoSEQ multiplex PCR assay was applied. Not all clones reach the TCRdb copy of this immuneACCESS table, which keeps in-frame sequences only. Checked studies attribute under half of the gap to unresolved V genes and leave the rest unexplained. The sample includes more than 100,000 clones, with 85% to 95% observed a single time. 1% of the sample lies in the top ten. Here the sequenced sample was CD4+ or CD8+ T cells sorted from blood, taken in a trial of the OX40 agonist ivuxolimab. The receptor source for this set is an adult with an advanced solid tumor such as melanoma, head and neck, liver or kidney cancer.

V usage is TRBV18 and J usage is TRBJ2-2; 9 bases match TRBD1. CDR3 length: 16 amino acids. V shed 2 bases and J 1 base; nucleotides not matched to a gene: 2. Germline lookup yields CDR1 KGHSH and CDR2 LQKENI. The CDR3 loop reads CASSPGTGKNTGELFF. In nucleotides, the CDR3 is TGTGCCAGCTCACCAGGGACAGGGAAGAACACCGGGGAGCTGTTTTTT.

The chain recombines TRBV7-9 with TRBJ2-2; tentatively, D is TRBD1 (5 bases). V was clipped by 5 bases and J by 6 bases, with 19 bases between them. From germline, CDR1 is SEHNR and CDR2 FQNEAQ (reference sequence). CDR3 size: 16 residues. As DNA, the CDR3 is TGTGCCAGCAGCCCAGACAGACTCCCCGAGGCCGGGGAGCTGTTTTTT. Its protein product is CASSPDRLPEAGELFF.

The CDR3 sequence is CASSIRAPRGRATDTQYF. As DNA, the CDR3 is TGTGCCAGTAGTATAAGGGCCCCCCGCGGGAGGGCCACAGATACGCAGTATTTT. The chain links TRBV19 to TRBJ2-3; TRBD2 matches at 9 bases. This CDR3 has 18 residues. Germline-derived CDR1 and CDR2 are LNHDA and SQIVND (reference sequence). V lost 2 bases, J lost 2 bases, and 11 bases stayed unmatched.

The chain combines TRBV15 with TRBJ1-4; 7 bases map to TRBD1. Looked up from germline, CDR1 is LNHNV and CDR2 is YYDKDF (reference sequence). V was clipped by 3 bases and J by 2 bases; unmatched bases: 6. The length of the CDR3 is 16 residues. The CDR3 DNA follows: TGTGCCACCAGCAGGGGACAGCTAGCTACTAATGAAAAACTGTTTTTT. This sequence encodes CATSRGQLATNEKLFF.

The chain has TRBV10-1 and TRBJ2-1; possible D gene TRBD2, 6 bases. The CDR3 runs 14 residues. CDR1 and CDR2 (germline): WNHNN, SYGVQD (reference sequence). V dropped 4 bases and J dropped 4 bases, with 11 bases sitting between them. The CDR3 DNA follows: TGCGCCAGCAGTGCTTCCCGGGGGTACAATGAGCAGTTCTTC. It codes for CASSASRGYNEQFF.

V and J are TRBV9 and TRBJ2-3, with TRBD2 matching 9 bases. The CDR3 runs to 16 residues. V was clipped by 4 bases and J by 5 bases; unmatched bases: 11. The germline V gene has CDR1 SGDLS and CDR2 YYNGEE. CDR3 amino acids: CASSPGHSGGGDTQYF. The CDR3 coding sequence is TGTGCCAGCAGCCCGGGACATAGCGGGGGAGGAGATACGCAGTATTTT.

The chain is built from TRBV4-3 and TRBJ2-2; D gene unclear. Between the trimmed V and J ends, which lost 0 bases and 0 bases, there was a span of 5 bases. The CDR3 sequence is 15 residues long. The germline CDR1 and CDR2 sequences are LGHNA and YSLEER. The DNA of the CDR3 is TGCGCCAGCAGCCAAGATAGACCGAACACCGGGGAGCTGTTTTTT. Translation: CASSQDRPNTGELFF.

The chain joins TRBV30 to TRBJ1-1; the D gene is possibly TRBD1 (5 bases). Looked up from germline, CDR1 is GTSNPN and CDR2 is SVGIG (reference sequence). Trimming left V 8 bases short and J 7 bases short, with 14 bases between. The length of the CDR3 is 11 residues. For the CDR3, the DNA is TGTGCCGGGGCGGGGAACCATGAAGCTTTCTTT. Its translation is CAGAGNHEAFF.

The V call is TRBV28, the J call TRBJ1-1; D is unclear. The CDR3 sequence is 11 residues long. The V gene lost 6 bases and the J gene lost 8 bases, with 10 bases spanning the gap. Germline V gives CDR1 MDHEN, CDR2 SYDVKM. CDR3: CASSQPTEAFF. In DNA, the CDR3 is TGTGCCAGCAGCCAGCCAACCGAAGCTTTCTTT.

This chain uses TRBV4-1 with TRBJ1-1, with TRBD1 as a possible D gene (6 bases). CDR3 size: 15 residues. The germline CDR1 and CDR2 sequences are MGHRA and YSYEKL. V was trimmed by 4 bases and J by 2 bases, leaving 14 bases between them. CDR3 DNA sequence: TGCGCCAGCAGCCGATCCGGGACACTTAACACTGAAGCTTTCTTT. Protein product: CASSRSGTLNTEAFF.

The chain recombines TRBV19 with TRBJ1-2, with D possibly being TRBD1 (6 bases). CDR3 length: 14 residues. The V gene lost 4 bases and the J gene lost 2 bases, with 11 bases spanning the gap. Germline CDR1 reads LNHDA; CDR2 reads SQIVND (reference sequence). As DNA, the CDR3 is TGTGCCAGTAGTAAGAGGGACACCAACTATGGCTACACCTTC. It is translated as CASSKRDTNYGYTF.

The CDR3 DNA reads TGCGCCAGCAGCCAAGTGCGCGGGACTGGAAACACCATATATTTT. Translated: CASSQVRGTGNTIYF. The V call is TRBV4-1, the J call TRBJ1-3, with D uncertain. The germline gives CDR1 MGHRA, CDR2 YSYEKL. This CDR3 is built from 15 residues. Deletions cut 1 base from V and 2 bases from J, with 9 bases between.

V and J are TRBV9 and TRBJ2-3, with D perhaps matching TRBD2 (6 bases). The CDR3 extends over 18 amino acids. Trimming cost V 3 bases and J 2 bases, with 22 bases left between them. Per germline, CDR1 SGDLS and CDR2 YYNGEE. CDR3 region: CASSDPPIAEAFTDTQYF. The CDR3 coding sequence is TGTGCCAGCAGCGATCCTCCGATAGCGGAGGCTTTCACAGATACGCAGTATTTT.

This chain joins TRBV19 and TRBJ2-1, with 9 bases aligning to TRBD2. This CDR3 comprises 17 residues. Germline CDR1 LNHDA, CDR2 SQIVND (reference sequence). The trim removed 9 bases at V and 7 bases at J, leaving 19 bases unmatched. The CDR3 sequence is CASTRWAGGPPPNEQFF. CDR3 bases: TGTGCCAGCACAAGGTGGGCGGGGGGGCCCCCACCAAATGAGCAGTTCTTC.

V gene TRBV5-1 combines with J gene TRBJ1-5, with a tentative D call TRBD1 (6 bases). Deletions cut 1 base from V and 1 base from J, with 9 bases between. Germline V gene data show CDR1 as SGHRS and CDR2 as YFSETQ. This CDR3 contains 15 residues. In DNA form, the CDR3 reads TGCGCCAGCAGCTTGCATGGACAGAGCAATCAGCCCCAGCATTTT. Translating it yields CASSLHGQSNQPQHF.

The V call is TRBV29-1, the J call TRBJ1-5; D is undetermined. The CDR3 spans 13 residues. V lost 4 bases and J lost 0, with 7 bases in between. Germline CDR1 is SQVTM and CDR2 is ANQGSEA. The CDR3: CSVGEYSNQPQHF. CDR3 nucleotide sequence: TGCAGCGTTGGAGAGTATAGCAATCAGCCCCAGCATTTT.

The sample holds one count of this clone. J is TRBJ1-3 and V is TRBV18; a possible D gene is TRBD1 (5 bases). The CDR3 has 15 amino acids. The germline gives CDR1 KGHSH, CDR2 LQKENI. Trimming left V 3 bases short and J 0 bases short, with 9 bases between. In nucleotides, the CDR3 is TGTGCCAGCTCACCGCGACAGAGCTCTGGAAACACCATATATTTT. Encoded protein: CASSPRQSSGNTIYF.

The chain employs TRBV7-9 and TRBJ2-1, with 14 bases fitting TRBD2. The trim removed 4 bases at V and 5 bases at J, leaving 4 bases unmatched. CDR3 length equals 16 residues. Germline V gene sequence: CDR1 SEHNR, CDR2 FQNEAQ (reference sequence). This CDR3 is CASSSSTSGRDNEQFF. The CDR3 DNA sequence: TGTGCCAGCAGCTCTTCGACTAGCGGGAGGGACAATGAGCAGTTCTTC.

This chain joins TRBV11-2 and TRBJ1-2; 11 bases agree with TRBD1. The CDR3 length is 15 residues. J was trimmed by 2 bases and V by 5 bases; bases with no gene match: 4. The germline gives CDR1 SGHAT, CDR2 FQNNGV. As DNA, the CDR3 is TGTGCCAGCAGCCCTCGGACAGGGGGCAACTATGGCTACACCTTC. Protein product: CASSPRTGGNYGYTF.

The genes are TRBV5-1 and TRBJ2-1; 8 bases line up with TRBD1. Germline lookup yields CDR1 SGHRS and CDR2 YFSETQ. The J segment lost 9 bases and the V segment lost 5 bases, leaving 16 bases of the junction unmatched. The CDR3 consists of 16 residues. CDR3: CASRQNRGALGGEQFF. CDR3 sequence (DNA): TGCGCCAGCAGACAAAACAGGGGGGCTCTTGGTGGTGAGCAGTTCTTC.

The chain uses TRBV6-5 and TRBJ2-7; D is uncertain. V was trimmed by 5 bases and J by 9 bases, leaving 11 bases between them. Per germline, CDR1 MNHEY and CDR2 SVGAGI. The CDR3 length is 11 residues. The CDR3 sequence is CASSTLGRQYF. The CDR3 DNA reads TGTGCCAGCAGTACCCTAGGACGGCAGTACTTC.

This clone appeared once. The V and J genes are TRBV5-1 and TRBJ2-2; D is ambiguous. V gave up 0 bases and J gave up 6 bases, with 9 bases separating them. CDR3 size: 14 residues. CDR1 SGHRS and CDR2 YFSETQ come from the germline V gene. CDR3 loop: CASSLVLGPGELFF. CDR3 in DNA: TGCGCCAGCAGCTTGGTCCTAGGCCCCGGGGAGCTGTTTTTT.

The genes are TRBV6-4 and TRBJ2-5; D possibly corresponds to TRBD2 (5 bases). The CDR3 extends over 13 amino acids. V lost 3 bases and J lost 4, with 9 bases in between. Germline V lookup: CDR1 MRHNA, CDR2 SNTAGT. The CDR3 region has the DNA TGTGCCAGCAGTGAGCAGGCGGGAGAGACCCAGTACTTC. Protein product: CASSEQAGETQYF.

CDR3 sequence reads: CASSLGGPSSYEQYF. CDR3 bases: TGCGCCAGCAGCTTGGGGGGACCGTCCTCCTACGAGCAGTACTTC. The genes are TRBV5-1 and TRBJ2-7, with D perhaps given as TRBD1 or TRBD2 (5 bases each). Trimming removed 0 bases at V and 0 bases at J, with 10 bases between. Germline-derived CDR1 and CDR2 are SGHRS and YFSETQ. This CDR3 region has 15 residues.

This chain connects TRBV19 to TRBJ2-6; possible D gene TRBD1, 5 bases. With 0 bases removed from V and 2 bases from J, the gap between germline ends came to 14 bases. Germline values: CDR1 LNHDA, CDR2 SQIVND (reference sequence). CDR3 length: 18 amino acids. The DNA for the CDR3 is TGTGCCAGTAGTATAGACGGCACAGGACATCCTGGGGCCAACGTCCTGACTTTC. Its protein is CASSIDGTGHPGANVLTF.

This chain uses TRBV6-5 with TRBJ1-5; TRBD1 aligns across 7 bases. The germline gives CDR1 MNHEY, CDR2 SVGAGI. The CDR3 runs 15 residues. V shed 7 bases and J 1 base; nucleotides not matched to a gene: 7. CDR3 nucleotides: TGTGCCAGCAAACCGGTGACAGGGAGCAATCAGCCCCAGCATTTT. Translated: CASKPVTGSNQPQHF.